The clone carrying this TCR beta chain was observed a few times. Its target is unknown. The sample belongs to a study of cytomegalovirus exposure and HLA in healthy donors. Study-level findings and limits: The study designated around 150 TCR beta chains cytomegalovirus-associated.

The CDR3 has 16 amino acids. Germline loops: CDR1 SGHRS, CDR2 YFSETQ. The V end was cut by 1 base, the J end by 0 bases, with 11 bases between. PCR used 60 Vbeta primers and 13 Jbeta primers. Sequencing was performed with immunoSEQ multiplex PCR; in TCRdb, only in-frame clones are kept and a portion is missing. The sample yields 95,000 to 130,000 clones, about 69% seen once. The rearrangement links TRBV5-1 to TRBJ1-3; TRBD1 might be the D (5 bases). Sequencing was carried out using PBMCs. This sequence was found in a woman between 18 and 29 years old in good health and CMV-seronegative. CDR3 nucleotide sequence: TGCGCCAGCAGCTTGATGTCGGGGGACTCTGGAAACACCATATATTTT. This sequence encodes CASSLMSGDSGNTIYF.